The 9 T cell receptor beta chains given below trace back to one sample, sequenced in a study of somatic mutations in cytotoxic T cells in rheumatoid arthritis. Profiling relied on immunoSEQ multiplex PCR, and the TCRdb table lists in-frame clones only, not all of them. The sample lists 8,000 to 13,000 clones, around 82% seen once, with 15% to 20% in the top ten. The sequenced sample consisted of CD8+ T cells sorted from blood. Receptors were obtained from a woman in her fifties or sixties in good health.

The chain employs TRBV5-6 and TRBJ2-5, with 7 bases identical to TRBD1. Unmatched junction bases numbered 3, after V lost 3 bases and J lost 4 bases. Germline loops: CDR1 SGHDT, CDR2 YYEEEE. This CDR3 has 13 amino acids. The DNA of the CDR3 is TGTGCCAGCAGCTGGGACAGTGGAGAGACCCAGTACTTC. This encodes CASSWDSGETQYF.

This chain connects TRBV7-9 to TRBJ2-7, with TRBD2 identical over 14 bases. J gave up 4 bases and V 8 bases, and 19 bases lay outside the gene matches. CDR1 is SEHNR, CDR2 FQNEAQ, per germline (reference sequence). This CDR3 is 19 amino acids long. The CDR3 DNA reads TGTGCCAGCTTGGAGGAAGGGACTAGCGGGGGTCCGAGTCCTTACGAGCAGTACTTC. Protein product: CASLEEGTSGGPSPYEQYF.

This clone was found a few times. The chain couples TRBV6-7 to TRBJ1-5, with TRBD1 identical over 8 bases. TRBV6-7 is an ORF for which the function is uncertain. This CDR3 has 16 amino acids. The V gene end was trimmed by 2 bases and the J gene end by 7 bases; junction bases not matched to a gene: 10. CDR3 sequence reads: CASSYMDREVVQPQHF. CDR3 in DNA: TGTGCCAGCAGTTACATGGACAGGGAGGTCGTCCAGCCCCAGCATTTT.

The rearrangement links TRBV5-1 to TRBJ2-3; TRBD2 matches at 11 bases. J was trimmed by 8 bases and V by 3 bases; bases with no gene match: 11. The CDR3 extends over 16 amino acids. Looked up from germline, CDR1 is SGHRS and CDR2 is YFSETQ. The DNA for the CDR3 is TGCGCCAGCAGCTCCTCGACTAGCGGGGAGGGCGGTACGCAGTATTTT. Translation gives CASSSSTSGEGGTQYF.

The chain carries TRBV27 and TRBJ2-7, with 15 positions matching TRBD2. V lost 3 bases and J lost 5; bases outside the gene matches: 5. Germline V lookup: CDR1 MNHEY, CDR2 SMNVEV (reference sequence). This CDR3 comprises 16 residues. CDR3 nucleotides: TGTGCCAGCAGTTTCGGACTAGCGGGAGGGCCCCACGAGCAGTACTTC. Amino acid sequence: CASSFGLAGGPHEQYF.

The chain carries TRBV7-2 and TRBJ1-2; D may be TRBD1 (5 bases). This CDR3 is built from 13 residues. Germline CDR1 is SGHTA and CDR2 is FQGNSA. V dropped 2 bases and J dropped 3 bases, with 7 bases sitting between them. In nucleotides, the CDR3 is TGTGCCAGCAGCTTATCAGGGTACTATGGCTACACCTTC. It is translated as CASSLSGYYGYTF.

V usage is TRBV7-9 and J usage is TRBJ1-1, with D possibly matching TRBD1 (6 bases). V lost 2 bases and J 1 base, leaving 8 bases between the germline ends. Germline V gene sequence: CDR1 SEHNR, CDR2 FQNEAQ (reference sequence). CDR3 length equals 14 residues. CDR3 loop: CASSLTGQNTEAFF. The CDR3 DNA follows: TGTGCCAGCAGCTTAACAGGGCAGAACACTGAAGCTTTCTTT.

The rearrangement uses TRBV30 and TRBJ1-5, with D perhaps TRBD1 (6 bases). The CDR3 sequence is 15 residues long. Trimming removed 1 base from V and 4 bases from J, with 14 bases in between. Per germline, CDR1 GTSNPN and CDR2 SVGIG (reference sequence). CDR3 loop: CAWSAPDSLNQPQHF. As DNA, the CDR3 is TGTGCCTGGAGTGCCCCGGACAGTTTGAATCAGCCCCAGCATTTT.

The table lists this clone with a few counts. The chain carries TRBV25-1 and TRBJ2-4; D is uncertain. The CDR3 has 11 residues. Germline V CDR1 and CDR2: MGHDK, SYGVNS. Deletions cut 0 bases from V and 9 bases from J, with 3 bases between. CDR3 DNA: TGTGCCAGCAGTGAATACGGCATTCAGTACTTC. It is translated as CASSEYGIQYF. Complete variable domain (other parts from reference TRBV25-1 and TRBJ2-4): EADIYQTPRYLVIGTGKKITLECSQTMGHDKMYWYQQDPGMELHLIHYSYGVNSTEKGDLSSESTVSRIRTEHFPLTLESARPSHTSQYLCASSEYGIQYFGAGTRLSVL.